Listed here are 30 T cell receptor beta chains from one sample, sequenced in a study of T cells in localized non-small cell lung cancer. The repertoire was sequenced with immunoSEQ multiplex PCR; TCRdb's copy has only in-frame clones and lacks some. The sample shows roughly 3,200 clones, around 25% of them seen only once. The sequences come from normal lung tissue next to the tumor, collected before any cancer treatment. All receptors derive from a man between 40 and 70 years old with stage III squamous cell lung carcinoma.

This clone was observed a few times. The rearrangement links TRBV19 to TRBJ1-3, with D perhaps TRBD1 (6 bases). The V gene's germline CDR1 is LNHDA and CDR2 SQIVND (reference sequence). The ends were cut back, 5 bases at V and 5 bases at J, with 16 bases in the middle. The length of the CDR3 is 15 residues. The CDR3 nucleotides read TGTGCCAGTAGTCCCCCCGGACAGCAAAGAAACACCATATATTTT. It codes for CASSPPGQQRNTIYF.

Within the sample, this clone is medium-sized. The rearrangement joins TRBV19 to TRBJ2-5; 7 positions agree with TRBD2. V was clipped by 5 bases and J by 4 bases; unmatched bases: 10. CDR3 length: 15 amino acids. Germline CDR1 is LNHDA and CDR2 is SQIVND (reference sequence). The CDR3 here is CASSVRGIPSETQYF. In DNA form, the CDR3 reads TGTGCCAGTAGTGTGCGGGGGATACCCTCAGAGACCCAGTACTTC.

At least ten counts were recorded for this clone. This chain joins TRBV9 and TRBJ2-3; 10 nucleotides match TRBD2. The CDR3 is 16 residues long. Germline lookup yields CDR1 SGDLS and CDR2 YYNGEE. Trimming removed 4 bases from V and 4 bases from J; junction bases left unmatched: 9. CDR3 DNA: TGTGCCAGCAGCTGGGGGGAACTAGCGGGGCCAGATACGCAGTATTTT. This gives the protein CASSWGELAGPDTQYF. The entire variable domain, with the rest obtained from reference TRBV9 and TRBJ2-3, is as follows: DSGVTQTPKHLITATGQRVTLRCSPRSGDLSVYWYQQSLDQGLQFLIQYYNGEERAKGNILERFSAQQFPDLHSELNLSSLELGDSALYFCASSWGELAGPDTQYFGPGTRLTVL.

This chain connects TRBV11-3 to TRBJ1-4, with a weak D call TRBD1 (6 bases). With 4 bases removed from V and 5 bases from J, the gap between germline ends came to 11 bases. Germline V CDR1 and CDR2: SGHNT, YENEEA. CDR3 size: 14 residues. Here the CDR3 reads CASSSDSENEKLFF. Here the CDR3 DNA reads TGTGCCAGCAGCTCGGACAGCGAAAATGAAAAACTGTTTTTT. Filled out from reference TRBV11-3 and TRBJ1-4, the complete variable domain reads EAGVVQSPRYKIIEKKQPVAFWCNPISGHNTLYWYLQNLGQGPELLIRYENEEAVDDSQLPKDRFSAERLKGVDSTLKIQPAELGDSAVYLCASSSDSENEKLFFGSGTQLSVL.

By proportion, this clone is large. The V call is TRBV6-1, the J call TRBJ1-2, with no clear D. There are 14 residues in the CDR3. The germline V and J ends were trimmed by 0 bases and 7 bases, with 12 bases remaining between them. Germline V CDR1 and CDR2: MNHNS, SASEGT. The CDR3 protein is CASSEATVPGGYTF. The CDR3 coding sequence is TGTGCCAGCAGTGAAGCGACGGTCCCAGGTGGCTACACCTTC.

The chain employs TRBV19 and TRBJ2-2, with TRBD1 identical over 7 bases. CDR3 length equals 15 residues. After removal of 5 bases from V and 9 bases from J, the junction contained 12 bases not matched to a gene. In germline, CDR1 is LNHDA, CDR2 SQIVND (reference sequence). The CDR3 bases are TGTGCCAGTAGTGTCGTTATCACAGGGGCTTGGGAGCTGTTTTTT. Its protein is CASSVVITGAWELFF.

This chain connects TRBV19 to TRBJ2-5; 8 bases align to TRBD2. With V trimmed by 4 bases and J by 5 bases, 15 bases remained unmatched. CDR3 length: 17 residues. Germline CDR1 LNHDA, CDR2 SQIVND (reference sequence). CDR3 bases: TGTGCCAGTAGTACGGGGGGGTTCGGGTCAGGCGAGGAGACCCAGTACTTC. It translates to CASSTGGFGSGEETQYF.

This clone was observed a handful of times. The rearrangement uses TRBV28 and TRBJ2-7, with D tentatively TRBD2 (6 bases). V was cut by 6 bases and J by 5 bases, with 11 bases left in between. The germline V gene has CDR1 MDHEN and CDR2 SYDVKM. The CDR3 extends over 12 amino acids. CDR3 nucleotide sequence: TGTGCCAGCAGCTCCGGGAGAAACGAGCAGTACGTC. It translates to CASSSGRNEQYV.

This clone has a handful of counts. V gene TRBV28 combines with J gene TRBJ2-1, with 9 bases identical to TRBD1. From germline, CDR1 is MDHEN and CDR2 SYDVKM. CDR3 length: 13 residues. J was trimmed by 4 bases and V by 6 bases; bases with no gene match: 1. DNA for the CDR3: TGTGCCAGCAGAGGACAGGGGTACAATGAGCAGTTCTTC. Translated: CASRGQGYNEQFF.

J is TRBJ1-2 and V is TRBV6-8; 9 bases map to TRBD1. The V gene's germline CDR1 is MNHGY and CDR2 SAAAGT. This CDR3 is 12 amino acids long. Unmatched junction bases numbered 2, after V lost 6 bases and J lost 6 bases. CDR3 protein: CASSRTGDGYTF. The CDR3 DNA reads TGTGCCAGCAGCCGGACAGGGGATGGCTACACCTTC.

The genes are TRBV19 and TRBJ1-6; D uncertain. CDR1 is LNHDA and CDR2 is SQIVND in the germline V gene (reference sequence). The CDR3 covers 14 residues. Between the trimmed V and J ends, which lost 7 bases and 8 bases, there was a span of 15 bases. CDR3 in DNA: TGTGCCAGTAAAGGAGCGGTGGGATATTCACCCCTCCACTTT. Translation gives CASKGAVGYSPLHF.

The chain links TRBV28 to TRBJ2-1; the D call may be TRBD1 or TRBD2 (5 bases each). Germline V gives CDR1 MDHEN, CDR2 SYDVKM. The CDR3 has 18 amino acids. V dropped 3 bases and J dropped 6 bases, with 24 bases sitting between them. As DNA, the CDR3 is TGTGCCAGCAGTTTGGGGCCATCCGGGACGAAAAGGGCCAATGAGCAGTTCTTC. Protein sequence: CASSLGPSGTKRANEQFF. Full variable domain (remainder filled in from reference TRBV28 and TRBJ2-1): DVKVTQSSRYLVKRTGEKVFLECVQDMDHENMFWYRQDPGLGLRLIYFSYDVKMKEKGDIPEGYSVSREKKERFSLILESASTNQTSMYLCASSLGPSGTKRANEQFFGPGTRLTVL.

In its sample, this clone ranks as medium-sized. J is TRBJ1-1 and V is TRBV6-8; TRBD1 agrees at 7 bases. This CDR3 has 13 residues. Looked up from germline, CDR1 is MNHGY and CDR2 is SAAAGT. V was pared by 7 bases and J by 1 base, with 3 bases of the junction left unmatched. This CDR3 reads CASKRTGNTEAFF. DNA of the CDR3: TGTGCCAGCAAACGGACAGGGAACACTGAAGCTTTCTTT.

This clone was seen more than once but under ten times. The chain couples TRBV11-3 to TRBJ1-2; TRBD1 is a possible D gene (6 bases). This CDR3 spans 16 amino acids. Germline V lookup: CDR1 SGHNT, CDR2 YENEEA. Trimming stripped 2 bases from V and 4 bases from J, with 17 bases between. For the CDR3, the DNA is TGTGCCAGCAGCTTATGGGCGGGGGCCTCTACCTATGGCTACACCTTC. It codes for CASSLWAGASTYGYTF.

This chain connects TRBV28 to TRBJ2-5; 9 positions agree with TRBD1. The CDR3 is made up of 13 amino acids. The germline V gene encodes CDR1 MDHEN and CDR2 SYDVKM. Germline trimming cut 10 bases from V and 4 bases from J; bases unmatched to any gene: 7. This chain's CDR3 is CATGDRVGETQYF. The CDR3 DNA sequence: TGTGCCACCGGGGACAGGGTGGGAGAGACCCAGTACTTC.

V gene TRBV4-1 combines with J gene TRBJ2-1; 9 bases line up with TRBD2. V gave up 0 bases and J gave up 9 bases; unmatched junction bases: 6. CDR3 length: 15 amino acids. Looked up from germline, CDR1 is MGHRA and CDR2 is YSYEKL. The CDR3 protein is CASSQELGLASEQFF. DNA of the CDR3: TGCGCCAGCAGCCAAGAGTTGGGACTAGCTTCTGAGCAGTTCTTC.

V is TRBV5-1 and J is TRBJ2-1, with TRBD2 matching 9 bases. The V gene end was trimmed by 4 bases and the J gene end by 8 bases; junction bases not matched to a gene: 13. Germline V CDR1 and CDR2: SGHRS, YFSETQ. The CDR3 consists of 16 residues. Here the CDR3 reads CASSPYSGGGAHEQFF. CDR3 nucleotide sequence: TGCGCCAGCAGCCCGTATAGTGGCGGGGGGGCCCATGAGCAGTTCTTC.

The chain carries TRBV11-3 and TRBJ1-1; perhaps TRBD1 as D (6 bases). This CDR3 is built from 16 residues. V lost 5 bases to trimming and J lost 5 bases, with 21 bases between them. Germline V gene sequence: CDR1 SGHNT, CDR2 YENEEA. The CDR3 reads CASSPTSRGAETEAFF. The CDR3 DNA follows: TGTGCCAGCAGCCCAACATCCCGGGGGGCTGAAACTGAAGCTTTCTTT.

The V call is TRBV9, the J call TRBJ2-3; D is possibly TRBD2 (6 bases). CDR1 and CDR2 from the germline V gene are SGDLS and YYNGEE. The germline V and J ends were trimmed by 2 bases and 5 bases, with 15 bases remaining between them. The CDR3 is 15 residues long. As DNA, the CDR3 is TGTGCCAGCAGCGTGACGGGACTGGCTAGAGATACGCAGTATTTT. Its protein is CASSVTGLARDTQYF.

The rearrangement uses TRBV11-3 and TRBJ2-3, with unresolved D. V lost 5 bases to trimming and J lost 3 bases, with 15 bases between them. Germline CDR1 and CDR2: SGHNT and YENEEA. The CDR3 has 15 residues. The CDR3 coding sequence is TGTGCCAGCAGCCTGACTTCCCGACGGACAGATACGCAGTATTTT. Its translation: CASSLTSRRTDTQYF.

The chain combines TRBV29-1 with TRBJ2-3, with D possibly TRBD2 on 5 matching bases. V lost 4 bases to trimming and J lost 5 bases, with 16 bases between them. CDR1 is SQVTM, CDR2 ANQGSEA, per germline. This CDR3 spans 14 amino acids. The CDR3 is CSVVTGNGGDTQYF. The CDR3 DNA reads TGCAGCGTTGTTACGGGGAATGGCGGAGATACGCAGTATTTT.

Many counts were recorded for this clone. V and J are TRBV11-3 and TRBJ2-4; 8 bases map to TRBD1. The CDR3 length is 14 residues. The germline V gene has CDR1 SGHNT and CDR2 YENEEA. V was pared by 5 bases and J by 8 bases, with 8 bases of the junction left unmatched. As DNA, the CDR3 is TGTGCCAGCAGCCCAGGACAGGGATTGGACATTCAGTACTTC. Its protein is CASSPGQGLDIQYF. Complete variable domain (other parts from reference TRBV11-3 and TRBJ2-4): EAGVVQSPRYKIIEKKQPVAFWCNPISGHNTLYWYLQNLGQGPELLIRYENEEAVDDSQLPKDRFSAERLKGVDSTLKIQPAELGDSAVYLCASSPGQGLDIQYFGAGTRLSVL.

This clone has only one observation. CDR3 nucleotides: TGTGCCAGTAGTAACCCCGGAGGGGACCGAAAACTGTTTTTT. Its protein product is CASSNPGGDRKLFF. The chain combines TRBV19 with TRBJ1-4; D may be TRBD1 (5 bases). Trimming cost V 4 bases and J 10 bases, with 16 bases left between them. The germline gives CDR1 LNHDA, CDR2 SQIVND (reference sequence). This CDR3 has 14 amino acids.

This clone was seen a handful of times. V gene TRBV16 combines with J gene TRBJ1-5, with 9 bases lining up with TRBD1. The V gene end was trimmed by 4 bases and the J gene end by 9 bases; junction bases not matched to a gene: 4. The CDR3 has 13 amino acids. The germline gives CDR1 KGHSY, CDR2 FQNENV. CDR3 DNA: TGTGCCAGCAGCCCGGACAGGGGATCGCCCCAGCATTTT. It is translated as CASSPDRGSPQHF.

There are a few counts of this clone. Here the CDR3 reads CASSAEYGETQYF. CDR3 coding DNA: TGTGCCAGCAGTGCGGAGTACGGGGAGACCCAGTACTTC. The gene calls are TRBV6-8 and TRBJ2-5, with D uncertain. Trimming pared 5 bases from V and 5 bases from J, leaving 12 bases between. The CDR3 totals 13 residues. The germline V gene has CDR1 MNHGY and CDR2 SAAAGT.

This clone was counted ten times or more. The J gene is TRBJ1-2, the V gene TRBV11-3, with 7 bases lining up with TRBD1. Germline CDR1 is SGHNT and CDR2 is YENEEA. The CDR3 sequence is 15 residues long. J gave up 4 bases and V 5 bases, and 10 bases lay outside the gene matches. CDR3 amino acids: CASSKEQGKGYGYTF. CDR3 in DNA: TGTGCCAGCAGCAAAGAACAGGGGAAGGGCTATGGCTACACCTTC.

The rearrangement joins TRBV19 to TRBJ1-3; D is unresolved. V lost 7 bases and J 2 bases, leaving 12 bases between the germline ends. The CDR3 is 14 residues long. CDR1 and CDR2 from the germline V gene are LNHDA and SQIVND (reference sequence). CDR3 sequence: CASTASGPGNTIYF. The CDR3 coding sequence is TGTGCCAGTACTGCCTCCGGACCTGGAAACACCATATATTTT.

This clone was counted between two and nine times. The chain links TRBV9 to TRBJ1-6; TRBD1 might be the D (5 bases). This CDR3 region has 13 residues. Trimming removed 4 bases from V and 7 bases from J, with 9 bases in between. Germline-derived CDR1 and CDR2 are SGDLS and YYNGEE. DNA of the CDR3: TGTGCCAGCAGCCGGGACGGGAATTCACCCCTCCACTTT. This translates into CASSRDGNSPLHF.

The rearrangement links TRBV5-1 to TRBJ1-1; 7 bases map to TRBD1. Germline V lookup: CDR1 SGHRS, CDR2 YFSETQ. The CDR3 runs to 15 residues. J was trimmed by 3 bases and V by 2 bases; bases with no gene match: 7. CDR3 sequence (DNA): TGCGCCAGCAGCTTTGGGGGAACAGGGGACACTGAAGCTTTCTTT. Translation gives CASSFGGTGDTEAFF.

The chain combines TRBV5-1 with TRBJ2-7, with 8 bases lining up with TRBD2. CDR1 is SGHRS, CDR2 YFSETQ, per germline. CDR3 length: 14 residues. The V gene end was trimmed by 4 bases and the J gene end by 5 bases; junction bases not matched to a gene: 8. This CDR3 reads CASSREGILNEQYF. The CDR3 nucleotides are TGCGCCAGCAGCCGGGAGGGAATTCTGAACGAGCAGTACTTC.